This T cell receptor (beta chain) emerged from a study of graft-versus-host responses after intestinal transplantation. Study as a whole: Recipients had transplants, and these were multivisceral, liver-intestinal, or isolated intestinal.

Study-level findings and limits: HvG clone declines early post-transplant were associated with peak circulating GvH levels.

V lost 1 base and J 0 bases, leaving 7 bases between the germline ends. Germline CDR1 GTSNPN, CDR2 SVGIG (reference sequence). This CDR3 region has 14 residues. Profiled with immunoSEQ multiplex PCR; TCRdb holds only in-frame clones, not every one. The sample holds 2,000 to 2,500 clones; less than 35% are singletons and the top ten take about 5%. Labeling with CFSE marked 200,000 or so responder cells, which were plated with 200,000 or so irradiated, violet-dye-labeled stimulator cells. The table lists this clone with a few counts. The input for sequencing was alloreactive CD8+ T cells from a mixed lymphocyte reaction culture, taken before transplantation. As to subset: CFSE-low proliferating T cells sorted from approximately six-day pre-transplant mixed lymphocyte reaction (GvH or HvG direction). This receptor was taken from a human patient who was an organ donor for intestinal transplantation. The chain carries TRBV30 and TRBJ1-3, with no clear D. As DNA, the CDR3 is TGTGCCTGGAGTGAAGGGAGCTCTGGAAACACCATATATTTT. It encodes CAWSEGSSGNTIYF.